The 24 T cell receptor beta chains in this list originate from one sample, sequenced in a study of regulatory T cells in long-lasting Graves disease. Time point here: persistent/refractory GD, antithyroid drugs over 5 years with positive TRAb. There was RNA extracted from PBMCs, and the TCR library was made from it. To make TCR beta libraries, researchers used iRepertoire HTBI primers and Arm-PCR of CDR3 regions. TCRdb fed the multiplex PCR reads into MiXCR, producing one record per CDR3 protein. Of around 450,000 distinct CDR3 sequences listed, about 22% are singletons. This specimen consisted of peripheral blood mononuclear cells (PBMCs), obtained when the disease was refractory, from a patient treated with antithyroid drugs. Source of these receptors: a female donor with Graves disease.

DNA of the CDR3: TGTGCCAGCAGCCCCATACGTTCGGCGGCCCCACCGGGCGAGCAGTACTTC. Its protein product is CASSPIRSAAPPGEQYF. V is TRBV12-3 or TRBV12-4 and J is TRBJ2-7; D unresolved. Trimming stripped 6 bases from V and 6 bases from J, with 27 bases between. There are 17 residues in the CDR3.

This chain connects TRBV28 to TRBJ2-7; 10 bases are shared with TRBD2. J gave up 1 base and V 9 bases, and 6 bases lay outside the gene matches. Germline CDR1 MDHEN, CDR2 SYDVKM. The CDR3 covers 14 residues. CDR3 coding DNA: TGTGCCAGTCGTACTAGCGGGGATTCCTACGAGCAGTACTTC. It encodes CASRTSGDSYEQYF.

This clonotype appeared a few times. The chain is built from TRBV19 and TRBJ2-7; D unclear. This CDR3 comprises 12 residues. Trimming pared 10 bases from V and 5 bases from J, leaving 15 bases between. Germline lookup yields CDR1 LNHDA and CDR2 SQIVND (reference sequence). CDR3 in DNA: TGTGCCAACCCGAGGCCGCCCCACGAGCAGTACTTC. This encodes CANPRPPHEQYF.

A few counts support this clonotype. The J gene is TRBJ2-5, the V gene TRBV28; 12 bases map to TRBD1. V lost 5 bases and J lost 3; bases outside the gene matches: 10. Germline V gives CDR1 MDHEN, CDR2 SYDVKM. This CDR3 has 17 residues. The CDR3 DNA follows: TGTGCCAGCAGTGCTGCGGGACAGGGGGCTTATAAAGAGACCCAGTACTTC. Translating gives CASSAAGQGAYKETQYF.

This clonotype was seen only a few times. The chain is built from TRBV4-2 and TRBJ2-5; no firm D call. Between the trimmed V and J ends, which lost 1 base and 5 bases, there was a span of 14 bases. The CDR3 consists of 15 residues. Looked up from germline, CDR1 is LGHNA and CDR2 is YNFKEQ. This CDR3 reads CASSQVPGQGETQYF. For the CDR3, the DNA is TGTGCCAGCAGCCAAGTTCCGGGCCAAGGGGAGACCCAGTACTTC.

The sample holds many counts of this clonotype. The rearrangement joins TRBV2 to TRBJ2-5, with TRBD2 identical over 12 bases. The CDR3 is 19 residues long. Per germline, CDR1 SNHLY and CDR2 FYNNEI. Trimming at V came to 2 bases and at J to 5 bases, leaving 15 bases not matched to a gene. The CDR3 here is CASSEIGPRLAGVQETQYF. The CDR3 region has the DNA TGTGCCAGCAGTGAAATAGGGCCGAGACTAGCGGGAGTCCAGGAGACCCAGTACTTC.

Note on this clonotype: With a much larger clone just one base away, this may be a read error. Written as DNA, the CDR3 is TGTGCCAGCAGCCAAGTAGAGGGGCTCCAGCATTTT. Translating it yields CASSQVEGLQHF. The rearrangement uses TRBV3-1 and TRBJ1-5; possibly TRBD1 for D (5 bases). Germline lookup yields CDR1 LGHDT and CDR2 YNNKEL (reference sequence). This CDR3 spans 12 amino acids. V was shortened by 1 base and J by 12 bases, with 10 bases between the two germline ends.

The DNA for the CDR3 is TGTGCCAGCAGCCGGACTTCCCGGGTGTTCTCTGGAAACACCATATATTTT. Translation: CASSRTSRVFSGNTIYF. This rearrangement joins TRBV9 to TRBJ1-3, with no clear D. Germline CDR1 and CDR2: SGDLS and YYNGEE. The CDR3 length is 17 residues. V lost 4 bases, J lost 0 bases, and 17 bases lay in between.

V usage is TRBV12-3 or TRBV12-4 and J usage is TRBJ2-1; D is ambiguous. The CDR3 consists of 17 residues. Trimming took 6 bases from V and 2 from J, leaving 20 bases between them. CDR3 sequence (DNA): TGTGCCAGCAGACCCCGCCTTTCGGGCTCTACCTACAATGAGCAGTTCTTC. This encodes CASRPRLSGSTYNEQFF.

The CDR3 sequence is CASSLSGGGVAGANVLTF. The CDR3 coding sequence is TGTGCCAGCAGTTTATCGGGGGGAGGGGTAGCCGGGGCCAACGTCCTGACTTTC. This chain links TRBV12-3 or TRBV12-4 with TRBJ2-6; 7 bases map to TRBD2. This CDR3 contains 18 residues. Trimming at V came to 2 bases and at J to 4 bases, leaving 11 bases not matched to a gene.

This clonotype appeared a few times. This chain uses TRBV7-9 with TRBJ2-5, with D unclear. Trimming shortened V by 3 bases and J by 1 base, and 9 bases separated the two germline ends. There are 14 residues in the CDR3. The germline V gene has CDR1 SEHNR and CDR2 FQNEAQ (reference sequence). Here the CDR3 reads CASSFGDFQETQYF. The CDR3 nucleotides read TGTGCCAGCAGCTTTGGAGACTTCCAAGAGACCCAGTACTTC.

The J gene is TRBJ1-1, the V gene TRBV9; D unresolved. The CDR3 loop spans 14 amino acids. Trimming took off 4 bases at V and 1 base at J, with 11 bases between the two ends. Germline values: CDR1 SGDLS, CDR2 YYNGEE. CDR3 nucleotides: TGTGCCAGCAGCTTCTCGGACGGGAACACTGAAGCTTTCTTT. This encodes CASSFSDGNTEAFF.

This clonotype was recorded many times. The chain recombines TRBV6-1 with TRBJ1-4, with D uncertain. Germline values: CDR1 MNHNS, CDR2 SASEGT. CDR3 length equals 13 residues. Deletions cut 6 bases from V and 0 bases from J, with 5 bases between. In DNA form, the CDR3 reads TGTGCCAGCAGGCGACCAACTAATGAAAAACTGTTTTTT. Its protein product is CASRRPTNEKLFF.

The rearrangement links TRBV4-3 to TRBJ2-4; D call uncertain. The better agreement between TRBJ1-2 and the DNA end casts doubt on the J call. There are 13 residues in the CDR3. Germline V lookup: CDR1 LGHNA, CDR2 YSLEER. The CDR3 region has the DNA TGCGCCAGCAGCCAACAGCGCGGCGGTGGCTACACCTTC. It is translated as CASSQQRGGGYTF.

This clonotype was detected many times. The chain links TRBV5-5 to TRBJ1-1; D may be TRBD1 (5 bases). The CDR3 totals 13 residues. With 0 bases removed from V and 4 bases from J, the gap between germline ends came to 7 bases. CDR1 is SGHKS, CDR2 YYEKEE, per germline (reference sequence). This CDR3 reads CASSLAGITEAFF. For the CDR3, the DNA is TGTGCCAGCAGCTTGGCAGGGATCACTGAAGCTTTCTTT.

The V and J genes are TRBV20-1 and TRBJ2-1, with 14 bases identical to TRBD2. Germline V gene lookup returns CDR1 DFQATT and CDR2 SNEGSKA (reference sequence). V was pared by 6 bases and J by 0 bases, with 7 bases of the junction left unmatched. This CDR3 contains 17 residues. The CDR3 sequence: CSARTSGRTSSYNEQFF. Here the CDR3 DNA reads TGCAGTGCCCGGACTAGCGGGAGGACAAGCTCCTACAATGAGCAGTTCTTC.

With respect to this clonotype: With a much larger clone just one base away, this may be a read error. This chain links TRBV28 with TRBJ1-4, with TRBD1 as a possible D gene (5 bases). CDR1 and CDR2 from the germline V gene are MDHEN and SYDVKM. Trimming shortened V by 10 bases and J by 8 bases, and 20 bases separated the two germline ends. This CDR3 is 14 amino acids long. The CDR3 bases are TGTGCCAACAGCCAGACAGATCAAGACGAAAAACTGTTTTTT. Protein: CANSQTDQDEKLFF. The full variable domain, in which reference TRBV28 and TRBJ1-4 provide the parts outside the CDR3, is DVKVTQSSRYLVKRTGEKVFLECVQDMDHENMFWYRQDPGLGLRLIYFSYDVKMKEKGDIPEGYSVSREKKERFSLILESASTNQTSMYLCANSQTDQDEKLFFGSGTQLSVL.

The rearrangement joins TRBV7-2 to TRBJ1-5, with 7 bases identical to TRBD1. The CDR3 loop spans 17 amino acids. With 5 bases clipped from V and 3 bases from J, the junction kept 13 bases outside the gene matches. Per germline, CDR1 SGHTA and CDR2 FQGNSA. CDR3 DNA sequence: TGTGCCAGCAGCCGCGTGGGACAGAGCCTTAACAATCAGCCCCAGCATTTT. This encodes CASSRVGQSLNNQPQHF. Complete variable domain (other parts from reference TRBV7-2 and TRBJ1-5): GAGVSQSPSNKVTEKGKDVELRCDPISGHTALYWYRQSLGQGLEFLIYFQGNSAPDKSGLPSDRFSAERTGGSVSTLTIQRTQQEDSAVYLCASSRVGQSLNNQPQHFGDGTRLSIL.

At least ten counts were recorded for this clonotype. The chain employs TRBV6-5 and TRBJ1-6, with 9 positions matching TRBD1. CDR1 MNHEY and CDR2 SVGAGI come from the germline V gene. The CDR3 loop spans 15 amino acids. V lost 0 bases, J lost 10 bases, and 4 bases stayed unmatched. The CDR3: CASSYSGQGRSPLHF. CDR3 sequence (DNA): TGTGCCAGCAGTTACTCGGGACAGGGACGATCACCCCTCCACTTT.

Details on this clonotype: A much larger clone differs from this one at a single base, so this may be a read error. The chain couples TRBV6-2 or TRBV6-3 to TRBJ1-2, with 7 nucleotides matching TRBD1. CDR3 length equals 15 residues. CDR1 and CDR2 from the germline V gene are MNHEY and SVGEGT. For the CDR3, the DNA is TGTGCCGGCAGGCGGACAACCAGGGGGTCGAGTGGCTACACCTTC. Translation gives CAGRRTTRGSSGYTF.

The CDR3 loop is CASSTARGAYEQYF. CDR3 DNA sequence: TGTGCCAGCAGCACCGCAAGGGGGGCCTACGAGCAGTACTTC. The chain carries TRBV13 and TRBJ2-5, with D perhaps TRBD1 or TRBD2 (6 bases each). Gene TRBJ2-7 matches the end of the DNA better, so the J call may be wrong. The germline CDR1 and CDR2 sequences are PRHDT and FYEKMQ (reference sequence). The CDR3 loop spans 14 amino acids.

This sequence joins TRBV30 and TRBJ1-2; D is undetermined. This CDR3 contains 14 residues. Germline CDR1 is GTSNPN and CDR2 is SVGIG (reference sequence). Trimming stripped 2 bases from V and 6 bases from J, with 16 bases between. This CDR3 reads CAWSLPQRANGYTF. CDR3 in DNA: TGTGCCTGGAGTCTGCCCCAGCGAGCTAATGGCTACACCTTC.

There are a few counts of this clonotype. The rearrangement links TRBV3-1 to TRBJ2-5; 10 bases are shared with TRBD1. The length of the CDR3 is 17 residues. The trim removed 6 bases at V and 5 bases at J, leaving 15 bases unmatched. Germline CDR1 reads LGHDT; CDR2 reads YNNKEL (reference sequence). CDR3 nucleotide sequence: TGTGCCAGCAGTCTGCCGGGACAGGGGAAGTCGGGGGAGACCCAGTACTTC. Protein: CASSLPGQGKSGETQYF.

This clonotype was counted a few times. The rearrangement joins TRBV28 to TRBJ1-5; unclear D gene. Germline V gives CDR1 MDHEN, CDR2 SYDVKM. There are 16 residues in the CDR3. The V and J ends lost 2 bases and 0 bases respectively, with 11 bases between them. The CDR3 spells CASSLGRRISNQPQHF. Here the CDR3 DNA reads TGTGCCAGCAGTTTAGGCAGGCGGATTAGCAATCAGCCCCAGCATTTT.